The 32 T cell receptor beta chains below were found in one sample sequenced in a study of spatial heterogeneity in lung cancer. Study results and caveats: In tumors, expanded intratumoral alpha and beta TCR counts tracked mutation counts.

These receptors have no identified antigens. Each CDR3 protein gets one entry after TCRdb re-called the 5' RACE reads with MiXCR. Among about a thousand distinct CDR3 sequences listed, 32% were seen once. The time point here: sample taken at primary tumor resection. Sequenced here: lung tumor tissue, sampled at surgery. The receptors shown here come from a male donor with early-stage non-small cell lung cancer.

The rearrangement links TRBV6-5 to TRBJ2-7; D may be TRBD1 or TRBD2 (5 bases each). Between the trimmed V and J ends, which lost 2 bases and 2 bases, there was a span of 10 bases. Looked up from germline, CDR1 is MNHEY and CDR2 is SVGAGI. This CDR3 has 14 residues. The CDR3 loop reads CASSYGDGTYEQYF. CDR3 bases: TGTGCCAGCAGTTACGGGGACGGAACCTACGAGCAGTACTTC.

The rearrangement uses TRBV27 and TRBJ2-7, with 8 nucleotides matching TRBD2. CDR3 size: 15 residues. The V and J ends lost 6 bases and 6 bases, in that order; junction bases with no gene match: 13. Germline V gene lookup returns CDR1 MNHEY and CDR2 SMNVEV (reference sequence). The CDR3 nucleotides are TGTGCCAGCAGGCTTTTTCCGGGACTAGTTGCCGAGCAGTACTTC. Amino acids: CASRLFPGLVAEQYF.

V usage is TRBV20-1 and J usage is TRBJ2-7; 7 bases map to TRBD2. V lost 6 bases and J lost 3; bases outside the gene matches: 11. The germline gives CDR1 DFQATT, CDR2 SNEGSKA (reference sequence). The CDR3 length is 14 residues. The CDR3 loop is CSAPTGTNYYEQYF. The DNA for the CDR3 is TGCAGTGCCCCGACCGGGACTAACTACTACGAGCAGTACTTC.

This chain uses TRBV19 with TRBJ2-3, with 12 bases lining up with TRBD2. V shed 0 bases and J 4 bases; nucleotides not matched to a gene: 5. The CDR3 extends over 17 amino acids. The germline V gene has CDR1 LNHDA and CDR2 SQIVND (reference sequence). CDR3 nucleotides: TGTGCCAGTAGTATAGATCTCCTAGCGGGAGGGCCAGATACGCAGTATTTT. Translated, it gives CASSIDLLAGGPDTQYF. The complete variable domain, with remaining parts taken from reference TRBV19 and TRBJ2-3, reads DGGITQSPKYLFRKEGQNVTLSCEQNLNHDAMYWYRQDPGQGLRLIYYSQIVNDFQKGDIAEGYSVSREKKESFPLTVTSAQKNPTAFYLCASSIDLLAGGPDTQYFGPGTRLTVL.

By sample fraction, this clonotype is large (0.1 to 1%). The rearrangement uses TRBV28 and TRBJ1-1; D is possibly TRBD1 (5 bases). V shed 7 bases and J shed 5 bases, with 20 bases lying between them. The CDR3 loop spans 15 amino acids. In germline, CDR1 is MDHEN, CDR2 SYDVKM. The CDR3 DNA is TGTGCCAGCAATAGAAGGGACGCCCTGGGGACTGAAGCTTTCTTT. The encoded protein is CASNRRDALGTEAFF.

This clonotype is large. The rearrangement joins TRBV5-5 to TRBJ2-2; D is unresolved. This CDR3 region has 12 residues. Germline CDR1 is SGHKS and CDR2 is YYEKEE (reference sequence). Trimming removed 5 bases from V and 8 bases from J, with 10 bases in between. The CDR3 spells CASRRTPGELFF. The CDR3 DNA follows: TGTGCCAGCAGAAGGACCCCGGGGGAGCTGTTTTTT.

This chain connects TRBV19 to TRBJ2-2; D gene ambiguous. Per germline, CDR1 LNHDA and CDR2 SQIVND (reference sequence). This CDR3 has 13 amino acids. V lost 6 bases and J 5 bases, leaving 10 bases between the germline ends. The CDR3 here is CASRSSGTGELFF. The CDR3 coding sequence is TGTGCCAGTAGATCATCTGGGACCGGGGAGCTGTTTTTT. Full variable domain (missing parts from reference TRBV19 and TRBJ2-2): DGGITQSPKYLFRKEGQNVTLSCEQNLNHDAMYWYRQDPGQGLRLIYYSQIVNDFQKGDIAEGYSVSREKKESFPLTVTSAQKNPTAFYLCASRSSGTGELFFGEGSRLTVL.

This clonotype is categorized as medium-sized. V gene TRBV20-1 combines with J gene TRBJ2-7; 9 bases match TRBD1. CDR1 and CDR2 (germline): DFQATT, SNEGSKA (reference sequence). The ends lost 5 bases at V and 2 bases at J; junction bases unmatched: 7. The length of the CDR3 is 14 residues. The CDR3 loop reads CSASHRDRAYEQYF. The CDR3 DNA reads TGCAGTGCTTCCCACAGGGACAGGGCCTACGAGCAGTACTTC.

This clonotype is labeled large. CDR3 in DNA: TGTGCCAGCAGCTTCGGGACTAGCACAGATACGCAGTATTTT. It codes for CASSFGTSTDTQYF. The chain combines TRBV7-2 with TRBJ2-3; TRBD2 might be the D (6 bases). V was clipped by 3 bases and J by 0 bases, with 7 bases between them. The germline V gene has CDR1 SGHTA and CDR2 FQGNSA. CDR3 size: 14 residues.

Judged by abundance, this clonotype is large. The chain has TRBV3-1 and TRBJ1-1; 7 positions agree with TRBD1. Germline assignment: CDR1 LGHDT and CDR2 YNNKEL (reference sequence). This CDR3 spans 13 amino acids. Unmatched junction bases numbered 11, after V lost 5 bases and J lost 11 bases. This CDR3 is CASSRGPEGVAFF. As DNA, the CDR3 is TGTGCCAGCAGCAGGGGGCCAGAAGGCGTGGCTTTCTTT.

CDR3 DNA: TGTGCCAGCCAGCCCCAGGACGATTATGGCTACACCTTC. It yields the protein CASQPQDDYGYTF. The J gene is TRBJ1-2, the V gene TRBV2; D unclear. The CDR3 is 13 residues long. Germline V gene lookup returns CDR1 SNHLY and CDR2 FYNNEI. V was cut by 8 bases and J by 5 bases, with 15 bases left in between.

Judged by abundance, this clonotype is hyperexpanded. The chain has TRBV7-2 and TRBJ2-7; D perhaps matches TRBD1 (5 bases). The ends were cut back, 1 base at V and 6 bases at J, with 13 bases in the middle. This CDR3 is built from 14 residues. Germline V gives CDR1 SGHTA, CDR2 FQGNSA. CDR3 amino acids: CASSLDPGFGEQYF. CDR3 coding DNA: TGTGCCAGCAGCTTAGATCCAGGGTTTGGCGAGCAGTACTTC.

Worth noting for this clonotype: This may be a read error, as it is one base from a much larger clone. Here the CDR3 DNA reads TGTGCCAGCACCCCAACTTTGGGAGGCACCTACGAGCAGTACTTC. Protein: CASTPTLGGTYEQYF. This rearrangement joins TRBV11-1 to TRBJ2-7; perhaps TRBD2 as D (6 bases). Germline V gene lookup returns CDR1 SGHAT and CDR2 FQDESV (reference sequence). The CDR3 is made up of 15 amino acids. V was pared by 7 bases and J by 2 bases, with 18 bases between.

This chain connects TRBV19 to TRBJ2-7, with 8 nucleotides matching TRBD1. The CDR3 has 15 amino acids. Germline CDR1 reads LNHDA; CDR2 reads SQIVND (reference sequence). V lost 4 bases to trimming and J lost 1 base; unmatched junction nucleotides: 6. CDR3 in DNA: TGTGCCAGTAGTAAGACAGGGGACGGATCCTACGAGCAGTACTTC. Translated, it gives CASSKTGDGSYEQYF.

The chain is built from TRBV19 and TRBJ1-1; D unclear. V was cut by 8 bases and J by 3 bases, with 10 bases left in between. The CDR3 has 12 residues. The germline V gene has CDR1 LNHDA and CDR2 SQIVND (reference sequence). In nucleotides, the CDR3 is TGTGCCAGTCGATTTCGGGACACTGAAGCTTTCTTT. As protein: CASRFRDTEAFF.

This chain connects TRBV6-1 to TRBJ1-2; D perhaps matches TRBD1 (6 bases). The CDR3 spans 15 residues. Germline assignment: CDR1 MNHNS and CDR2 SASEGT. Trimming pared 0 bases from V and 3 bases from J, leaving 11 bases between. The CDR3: CASSEAVGGYYGYTF. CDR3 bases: TGTGCCAGCAGTGAAGCTGTGGGGGGCTACTATGGCTACACCTTC.

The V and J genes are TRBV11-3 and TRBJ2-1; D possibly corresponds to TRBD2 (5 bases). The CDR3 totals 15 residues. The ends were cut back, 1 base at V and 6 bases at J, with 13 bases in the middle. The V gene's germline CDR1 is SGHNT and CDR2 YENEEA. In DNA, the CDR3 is TGTGCCAGCAGCTTAGGCCCGGGGAGAGGCAATGAGCAGTTCTTC. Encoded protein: CASSLGPGRGNEQFF. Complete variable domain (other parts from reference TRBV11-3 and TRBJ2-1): EAGVVQSPRYKIIEKKQPVAFWCNPISGHNTLYWYLQNLGQGPELLIRYENEEAVDDSQLPKDRFSAERLKGVDSTLKIQPAELGDSAVYLCASSLGPGRGNEQFFGPGTRLTVL.

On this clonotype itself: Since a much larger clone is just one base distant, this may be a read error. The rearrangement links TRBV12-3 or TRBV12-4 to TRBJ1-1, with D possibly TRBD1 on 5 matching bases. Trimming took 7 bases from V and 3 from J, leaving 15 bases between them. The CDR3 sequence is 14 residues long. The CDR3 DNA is TGTGCCAGCACCTGGGCAGGGAGGTACACTGAAGCTTTCTTT. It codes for CASTWAGRYTEAFF.

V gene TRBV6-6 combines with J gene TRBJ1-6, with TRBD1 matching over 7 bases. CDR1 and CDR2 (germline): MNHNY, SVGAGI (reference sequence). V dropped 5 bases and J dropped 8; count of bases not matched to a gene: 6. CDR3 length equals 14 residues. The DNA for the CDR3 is TGTGCCAGCAGTCAGCAGGGGGATTATTCACCCCTCCACTTT. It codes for CASSQQGDYSPLHF.

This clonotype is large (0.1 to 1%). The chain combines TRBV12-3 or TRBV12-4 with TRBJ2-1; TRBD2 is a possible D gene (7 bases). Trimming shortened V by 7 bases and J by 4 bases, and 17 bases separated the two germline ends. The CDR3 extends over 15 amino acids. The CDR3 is CASTVGGALYNEQFF. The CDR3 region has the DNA TGTGCCAGCACGGTGGGGGGGGCCCTTTACAATGAGCAGTTCTTC.

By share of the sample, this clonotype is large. Here the CDR3 reads CSVTGDSRNTGELFF. The CDR3 nucleotides are TGCAGCGTAACGGGGGACTCCAGGAACACCGGGGAGCTGTTTTTT. This chain joins TRBV29-1 and TRBJ2-2; maybe TRBD2 (6 bases). Trimming pared 6 bases from V and 1 base from J, leaving 15 bases between. The germline V gene has CDR1 SQVTM and CDR2 ANQGSEA. This CDR3 contains 15 residues.

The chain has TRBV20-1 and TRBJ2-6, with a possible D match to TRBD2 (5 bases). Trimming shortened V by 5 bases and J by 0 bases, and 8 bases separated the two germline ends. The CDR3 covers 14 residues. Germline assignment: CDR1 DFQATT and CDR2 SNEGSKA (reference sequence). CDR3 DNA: TGCAGTGCTCCCGAGGGCTCTGGGGCCAACGTCCTGACTTTC. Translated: CSAPEGSGANVLTF.

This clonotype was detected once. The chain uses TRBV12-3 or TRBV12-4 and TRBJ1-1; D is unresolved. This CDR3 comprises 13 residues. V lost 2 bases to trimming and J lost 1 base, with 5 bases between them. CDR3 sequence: CASSLWENTEAFF. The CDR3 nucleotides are TGTGCCAGCAGTTTATGGGAGAACACTGAAGCTTTCTTT.

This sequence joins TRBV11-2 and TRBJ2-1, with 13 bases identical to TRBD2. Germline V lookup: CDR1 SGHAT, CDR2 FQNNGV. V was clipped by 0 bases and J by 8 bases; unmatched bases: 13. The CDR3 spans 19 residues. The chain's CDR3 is CASSLDRPGLAGLVDEQFF. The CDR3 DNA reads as TGTGCCAGCAGCTTAGATCGCCCGGGACTAGCGGGATTGGTGGATGAGCAGTTCTTC.

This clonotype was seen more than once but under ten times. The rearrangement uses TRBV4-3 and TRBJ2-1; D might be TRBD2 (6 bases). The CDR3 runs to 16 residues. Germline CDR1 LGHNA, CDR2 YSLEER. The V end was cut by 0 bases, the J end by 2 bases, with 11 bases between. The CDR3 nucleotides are TGCGCCAGCAGCCAAGAAGGAACTAGCCCCTACAATGAGCAGTTCTTC. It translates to CASSQEGTSPYNEQFF.

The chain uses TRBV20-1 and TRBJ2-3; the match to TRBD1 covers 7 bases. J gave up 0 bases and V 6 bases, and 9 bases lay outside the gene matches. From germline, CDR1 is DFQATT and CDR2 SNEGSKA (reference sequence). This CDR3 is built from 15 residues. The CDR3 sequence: CSARRGGVSTDTQYF. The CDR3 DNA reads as TGCAGTGCCAGGAGAGGGGGCGTTAGCACAGATACGCAGTATTTT.

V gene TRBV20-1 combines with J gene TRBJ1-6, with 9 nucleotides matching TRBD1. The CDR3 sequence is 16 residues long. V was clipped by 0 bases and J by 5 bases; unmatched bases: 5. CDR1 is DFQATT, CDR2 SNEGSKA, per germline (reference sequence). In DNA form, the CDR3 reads TGCAGTGCTAGAGATTTGCGGACAGGGGATAATTCACCCCTCCACTTT. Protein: CSARDLRTGDNSPLHF.

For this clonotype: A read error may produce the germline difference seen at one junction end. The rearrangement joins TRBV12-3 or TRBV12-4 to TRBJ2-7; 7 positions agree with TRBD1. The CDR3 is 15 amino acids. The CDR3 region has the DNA TGTGCCAGCAGTGCCGACAGGGTATTCTCCTATGAGCAGTACTTC. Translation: CASSADRVFSYEQYF.

CDR3 sequence (DNA): TGCGCCAGCAGCTCGATCCAGACAGGGGCGGGTGAAAAACTGTTTTTT. As protein: CASSSIQTGAGEKLFF. The gene calls are TRBV5-1 and TRBJ1-4; 8 bases are a match to TRBD1. The germline CDR1 and CDR2 sequences are SGHRS and YFSETQ. V was clipped by 3 bases and J by 7 bases; unmatched bases: 11. There are 16 residues in the CDR3.

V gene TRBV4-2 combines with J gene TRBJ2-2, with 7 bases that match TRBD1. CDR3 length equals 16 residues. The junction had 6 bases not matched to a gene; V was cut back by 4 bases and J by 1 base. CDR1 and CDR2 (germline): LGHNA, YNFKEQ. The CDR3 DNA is TGTGCCAGCAGCCCCCGTCGGACAGGGAACACCGGGGAGCTGTTTTTT. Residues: CASSPRRTGNTGELFF.

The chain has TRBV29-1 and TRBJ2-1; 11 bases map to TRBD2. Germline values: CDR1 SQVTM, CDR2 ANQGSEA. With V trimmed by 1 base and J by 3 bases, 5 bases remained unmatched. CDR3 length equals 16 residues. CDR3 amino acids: CSVEVSGRANYNEQFF. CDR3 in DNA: TGCAGCGTTGAAGTTAGCGGGAGGGCCAACTACAATGAGCAGTTCTTC.

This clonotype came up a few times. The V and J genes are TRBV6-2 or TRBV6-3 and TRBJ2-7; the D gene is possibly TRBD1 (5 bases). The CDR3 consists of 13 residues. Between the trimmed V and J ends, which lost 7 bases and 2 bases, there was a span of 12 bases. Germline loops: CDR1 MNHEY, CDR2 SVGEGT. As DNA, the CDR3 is TGTGCCAGCAATAGGGGCCTCGCCTACGAGCAGTACTTC. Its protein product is CASNRGLAYEQYF.